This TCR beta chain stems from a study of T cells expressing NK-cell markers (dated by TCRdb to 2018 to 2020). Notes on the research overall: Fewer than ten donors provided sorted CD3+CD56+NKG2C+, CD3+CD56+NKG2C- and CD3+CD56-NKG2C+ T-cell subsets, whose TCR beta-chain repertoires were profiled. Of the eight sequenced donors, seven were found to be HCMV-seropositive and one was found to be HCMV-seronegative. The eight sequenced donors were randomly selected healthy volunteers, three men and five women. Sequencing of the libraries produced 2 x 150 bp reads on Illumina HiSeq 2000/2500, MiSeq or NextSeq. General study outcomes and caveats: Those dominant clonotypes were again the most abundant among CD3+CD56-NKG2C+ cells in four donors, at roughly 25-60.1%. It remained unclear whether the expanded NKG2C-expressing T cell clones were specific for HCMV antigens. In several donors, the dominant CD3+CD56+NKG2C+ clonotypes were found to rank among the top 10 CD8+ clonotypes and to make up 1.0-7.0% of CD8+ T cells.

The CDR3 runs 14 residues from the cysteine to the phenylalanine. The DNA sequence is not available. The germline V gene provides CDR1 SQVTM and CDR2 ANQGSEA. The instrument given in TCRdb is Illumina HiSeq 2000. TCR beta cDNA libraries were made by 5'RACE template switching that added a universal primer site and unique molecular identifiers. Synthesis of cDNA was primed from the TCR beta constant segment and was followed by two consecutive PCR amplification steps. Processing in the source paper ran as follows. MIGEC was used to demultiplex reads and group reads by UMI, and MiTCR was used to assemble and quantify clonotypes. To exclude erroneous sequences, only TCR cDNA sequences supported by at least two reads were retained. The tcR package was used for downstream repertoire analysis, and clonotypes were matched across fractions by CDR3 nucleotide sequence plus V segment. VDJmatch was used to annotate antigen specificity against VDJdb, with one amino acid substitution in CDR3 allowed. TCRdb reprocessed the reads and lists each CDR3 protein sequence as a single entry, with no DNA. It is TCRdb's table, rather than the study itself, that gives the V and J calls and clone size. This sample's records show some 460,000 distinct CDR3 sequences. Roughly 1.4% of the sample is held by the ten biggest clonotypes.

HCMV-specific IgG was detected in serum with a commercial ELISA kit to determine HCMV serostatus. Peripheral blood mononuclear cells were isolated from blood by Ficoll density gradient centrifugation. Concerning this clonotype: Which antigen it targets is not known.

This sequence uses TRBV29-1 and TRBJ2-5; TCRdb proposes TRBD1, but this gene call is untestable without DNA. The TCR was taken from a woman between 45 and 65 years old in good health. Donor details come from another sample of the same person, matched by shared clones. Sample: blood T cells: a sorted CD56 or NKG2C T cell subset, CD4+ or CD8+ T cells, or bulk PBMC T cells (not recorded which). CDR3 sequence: CSVGGGTQVETQYF.